Presented here are 10 T cell receptor beta chains from one specimen sequenced in a study of T cell responses to AZD1222 COVID-19 vaccine (dated by TCRdb to 2020 to 2023). In the paper's terms, the time point label means: baseline before first vaccination. Library preparation was by the immunoSEQ multiplex PCR assay. In its TCRdb copy, this immuneACCESS table keeps in-frame sequences only and misses some clones. Where compared with another copy, unresolved V genes explain less than half of these, and the others have no known cause. For this sample there are about 150,000 clones; approximately 88% appear just once. The ten biggest clones cover around 2.1% of the sample. Source: peripheral blood, taken on day 0 of AZD1222 vaccination. The receptor set was obtained from an adult in good health.

The rearrangement uses TRBV6-4 and TRBJ2-1; D is perhaps TRBD1 or TRBD2 (5 bases each). The ends were cut back, 4 bases at V and 5 bases at J, with 18 bases in the middle. Germline V CDR1 and CDR2: MRHNA, SNTAGT. This CDR3 has 16 residues. The CDR3, as DNA: TGTGCCAGCAGTGCAACCGGGACCACCCCTAACAATGAGCAGTTCTTC. Translating it yields CASSATGTTPNNEQFF.

This chain connects TRBV11-1 to TRBJ2-2; D is possibly TRBD2 (6 bases). Germline CDR1 is SGHAT and CDR2 is FQDESV (reference sequence). The CDR3 length is 15 residues. Trimming took 8 bases from V and 4 from J, leaving 17 bases between them. The CDR3 region is CASGGRQLGTGELFF. The CDR3 bases are TGTGCCAGCGGGGGGAGACAGCTTGGCACCGGGGAGCTGTTTTTT. Variable domain in full (rest from reference TRBV11-1 and TRBJ2-2): EAEVAQSPRYKITEKSQAVAFWCDPISGHATLYWYRQILGQGPELLVQFQDESVVDDSQLPKDRFSAERLKGVDSTLKIQPAELGDSAMYLCASGGRQLGTGELFFGEGSRLTVL.

The chain carries TRBV5-1 and TRBJ2-1; D possibly uses TRBD1 or TRBD2 (6 bases each). This CDR3 is built from 15 residues. Trimming removed 2 bases at V and 2 bases at J, with 11 bases between. Germline CDR1 is SGHRS and CDR2 is YFSETQ. The CDR3 coding sequence is TGCGCCAGCAGCTTAATGGGGGGCCCCTACAATGAGCAGTTCTTC. This sequence encodes CASSLMGGPYNEQFF.

The rearrangement links TRBV30 to TRBJ1-2, with D possibly being TRBD1 (6 bases). Between the trimmed V and J ends, which lost 2 bases and 8 bases, there was a span of 9 bases. The CDR3 totals 11 residues. The germline CDR1 and CDR2 sequences are GTSNPN and SVGIG (reference sequence). CDR3 residues: CAWSSGAGYTF. CDR3 DNA: TGTGCCTGGAGTTCGGGGGCGGGCTACACCTTC.

This clone came up once. This chain connects TRBV27 to TRBJ1-1; tentatively, D is TRBD1 (5 bases). The CDR3 spans 15 residues. Per germline, CDR1 MNHEY and CDR2 SMNVEV (reference sequence). The V gene lost 5 bases and the J gene lost 1 base, with 14 bases spanning the gap. CDR3 loop: CASSELGTENTEAFF. The CDR3 DNA is TGTGCCAGCAGTGAGCTAGGGACCGAGAACACTGAAGCTTTCTTT.

V usage is TRBV5-6 and J usage is TRBJ1-2; 10 positions agree with TRBD1. The CDR3 is made up of 16 amino acids. In germline, CDR1 is SGHDT, CDR2 YYEEEE. J gave up 4 bases and V 4 bases, and 10 bases lay outside the gene matches. DNA of the CDR3: TGTGCCAGCAGCCAAGACAGGGGGCGCCGGGTCTATGGCTACACCTTC. Protein product: CASSQDRGRRVYGYTF.

The rearrangement uses TRBV3-1 (or the pseudogene TRBV3-2) and TRBJ2-7; no definite D call. Trimming stripped 3 bases from V and 3 bases from J, with 15 bases between. The CDR3 length is 15 residues. CDR1 LGHDT and CDR2 YNNKEL come from the germline V gene (reference sequence). DNA for the CDR3: TGTGCCAGCAGCCACCCGGGCCCTGGCCTCTACGAGCAGTACTTC. Protein: CASSHPGPGLYEQYF.

This clone showed up just once. The genes are TRBV29-1 and TRBJ1-1; TRBD1 matches at 8 bases. Germline CDR1 is SQVTM and CDR2 is ANQGSEA. The CDR3 is made up of 14 amino acids. After removal of 6 bases from V and 1 base from J, the junction contained 7 bases not matched to a gene. The CDR3 DNA reads as TGCAGCGTCAATCAAGACAGGGGGAACACTGAAGCTTTCTTT. Translation gives CSVNQDRGNTEAFF.

This rearrangement joins TRBV6-2 or TRBV6-3 to TRBJ1-2; no definite D call. The germline V and J ends were trimmed by 1 base and 6 bases, with 6 bases remaining between them. The CDR3 runs to 12 residues. In germline, CDR1 is MNHEY, CDR2 SVGEGT. DNA of the CDR3: TGTGCCAGCAGTTACTGGAAGGATGGCTACACCTTC. This codes for CASSYWKDGYTF.

The genes are TRBV19 and TRBJ1-2; a weak D match, TRBD1 (5 bases). CDR1 LNHDA and CDR2 SQIVND come from the germline V gene (reference sequence). There are 16 residues in the CDR3. V lost 0 bases and J lost 6, with 17 bases in between. This chain's CDR3 is CASSIDQRRTDNGYTF. CDR3 bases: TGTGCCAGTAGTATAGATCAAAGGCGGACGGACAATGGCTACACCTTC.